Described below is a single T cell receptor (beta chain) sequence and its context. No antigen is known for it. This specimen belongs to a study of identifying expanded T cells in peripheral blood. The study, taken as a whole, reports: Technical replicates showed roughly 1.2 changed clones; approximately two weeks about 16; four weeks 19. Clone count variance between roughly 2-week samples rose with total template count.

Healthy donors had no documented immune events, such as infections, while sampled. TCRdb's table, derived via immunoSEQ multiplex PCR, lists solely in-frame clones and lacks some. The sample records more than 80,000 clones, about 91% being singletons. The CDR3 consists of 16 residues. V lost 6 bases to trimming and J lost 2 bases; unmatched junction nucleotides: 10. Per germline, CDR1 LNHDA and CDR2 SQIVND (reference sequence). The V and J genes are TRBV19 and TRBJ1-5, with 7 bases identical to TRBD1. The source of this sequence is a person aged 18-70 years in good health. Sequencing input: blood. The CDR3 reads CASRPRAQGGNQPQHF. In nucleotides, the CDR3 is TGTGCCAGTAGGCCACGCGCTCAGGGGGGCAATCAGCCCCAGCATTTT.